The 9 T cell receptor beta chains reported below all come from one sample, sequenced in a study of T-cell memory formation after mild COVID-19. One entry per CDR3 protein results from TCRdb running MiXCR on the 5' RACE reads. This table holds 550,000 to 700,000 distinct CDR3 sequences, about 18% found once. The source material was PBMCs or a T cell subset sorted from them (not recorded which). The source is an adult woman who had mild COVID-19 (a few samples of this study predate the infection). Cell type and time point are not known.

The V and J genes are TRBV6-5 and TRBJ1-1; TRBD1 is a possible D gene (5 bases). The ends were cut back, 2 bases at V and 6 bases at J, with 13 bases in the middle. CDR3 length: 14 residues. CDR1 and CDR2 (germline): MNHEY, SVGAGI. DNA of the CDR3: TGTGCCAGCAGTTACGGGGAGGGGTTCGCTGAAGCTTTCTTT. Amino acid sequence: CASSYGEGFAEAFF.

This clonotype showed up just a few times. This chain joins TRBV7-9 and TRBJ1-2, with D possibly matching TRBD1 (5 bases). The germline gives CDR1 SEHNR, CDR2 FQNEAQ (reference sequence). With 3 bases removed from V and 1 base from J, the gap between germline ends came to 21 bases. This CDR3 is built from 18 residues. CDR3 nucleotide sequence: TGTGCCAGCAGCTTGGTACCACGAGGGGAGCCCATTAACTATGGCTACACCTTC. This translates into CASSLVPRGEPINYGYTF.

V and J are TRBV4-2 and TRBJ2-3; TRBD2 matches at 9 bases. The germline CDR1 and CDR2 sequences are LGHNA and YNFKEQ. Trimming cost V 1 base and J 3 bases; bases outside gene matches: 11. This CDR3 contains 18 residues. CDR3 bases: TGTGCCAGCAGCCAAGCTGGTATTCTAGCGGGGCGGACAGATACGCAGTATTTT. Translation: CASSQAGILAGRTDTQYF.

This clonotype was seen ten or more times. The genes are TRBV7-9 and TRBJ2-5; D perhaps matches TRBD2 (5 bases). The CDR3 extends over 12 amino acids. Trimming took off 2 bases at V and 10 bases at J, with 11 bases between the two ends. Germline V gene lookup returns CDR1 SEHNR and CDR2 FQNEAQ (reference sequence). As DNA, the CDR3 is TGTGCCAGCAGCTTAATGTCAGAGGGCCAGTACTTC. As protein: CASSLMSEGQYF.

This clonotype was counted a few times. The chain employs TRBV7-9 and TRBJ2-3; TRBD1 matches 7 bases. Germline CDR1 is SEHNR and CDR2 is FQNEAQ (reference sequence). Trimming at V came to 5 bases and at J to 3 bases, leaving 8 bases not matched to a gene. The CDR3 has 15 residues. This chain's CDR3 is CASSRITGATDTQYF. Here the CDR3 DNA reads TGTGCCAGCAGCCGGATTACAGGGGCTACAGATACGCAGTATTTT.

This clonotype was counted only a few times. The DNA of the CDR3 is TGCAGTGCTAGAGAGGAGGGGGTCCGAGATGGCTACACCTTC. Translation gives CSAREEGVRDGYTF. V gene TRBV20-1 combines with J gene TRBJ1-2, with D tentatively TRBD1 (6 bases). The CDR3 spans 14 residues. With 0 bases removed from V and 6 bases from J, the gap between germline ends came to 14 bases. CDR1 and CDR2 from the germline V gene are DFQATT and SNEGSKA (reference sequence).

This clonotype was counted a few times. The chain uses TRBV23-1 and TRBJ1-2; the D gene is possibly TRBD1 (6 bases). TRBV23-1 counts as an open reading frame of uncertain function. The CDR3 has 14 amino acids. V was clipped by 4 bases and J by 8 bases, with 17 bases between them. In nucleotides, the CDR3 is TGCGCCAGCAGTCCCCACGGCTGGGGGCACGGCTACACCTTC. Protein product: CASSPHGWGHGYTF.

V and J are TRBV4-3 and TRBJ2-3; no firm D call. V lost 4 bases and J lost 0, with 14 bases in between. This CDR3 comprises 16 residues. Germline lookup yields CDR1 LGHNA and CDR2 YSLEER. This CDR3 is CASSRSSSESTDTQYF. For the CDR3, the DNA is TGCGCCAGCAGCCGATCCTCAAGCGAGAGCACAGATACGCAGTATTTT.

The chain recombines TRBV7-6 with TRBJ1-6, with D possibly TRBD1 on 5 matching bases. This CDR3 is 15 amino acids long. Trimming removed 5 bases at V and 5 bases at J, with 13 bases between. CDR1 SGHVS and CDR2 FNYEAQ come from the germline V gene. CDR3 sequence reads: CASSHGGIDNSPLHF. CDR3 in DNA: TGTGCCAGCAGCCACGGGGGGATCGATAATTCACCCCTCCACTTT.